This TCR beta chain was observed in a study of cytomegalovirus exposure and HLA in healthy donors. This clone was seen a single time. Using immunoSEQ multiplex PCR, the repertoire was profiled, and TCRdb retains in-frame clones only, with some absent. The sample has fewer than 200,000 clones, roughly nine tenths seen once. The donors were members of the validation cohort comprising about 130 subjects, separate from the approximately 670-subject first cohort. V was clipped by 0 bases and J by 5 bases; unmatched bases: 9. Germline V gene data show CDR1 as MNHEY and CDR2 as SVGAGI. This CDR3 has 16 residues.

This clonotype originated in a man aged 18 to 29 in good health and CMV-seropositive. The sequencing input was PBMCs. The rearrangement uses TRBV6-5 and TRBJ2-5; 7 nucleotides match TRBD1. In nucleotides, the CDR3 is TGTGCCAGCAGTTACTCGGGCAGGGGGATGGGGGAGACCCAGTACTTC. This sequence encodes CASSYSGRGMGETQYF.